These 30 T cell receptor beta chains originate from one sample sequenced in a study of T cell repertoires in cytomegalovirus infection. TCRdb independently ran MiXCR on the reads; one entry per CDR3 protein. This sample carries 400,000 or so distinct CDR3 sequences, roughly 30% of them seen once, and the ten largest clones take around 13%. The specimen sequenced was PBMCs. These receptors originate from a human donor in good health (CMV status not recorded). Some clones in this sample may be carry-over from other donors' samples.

The CDR3 loop is CASSFSPQGQPNSDTQYF. The CDR3 nucleotides read TGTGCCAGCAGTTTTTCACCCCAGGGACAGCCAAATTCGGATACGCAGTATTTT. The chain employs TRBV2 and TRBJ2-3, with 7 bases aligning to TRBD1. The CDR3 runs 18 residues. The V gene's germline CDR1 is SNHLY and CDR2 FYNNEI. V lost 5 bases, J lost 6 bases, and 20 bases stayed unmatched.

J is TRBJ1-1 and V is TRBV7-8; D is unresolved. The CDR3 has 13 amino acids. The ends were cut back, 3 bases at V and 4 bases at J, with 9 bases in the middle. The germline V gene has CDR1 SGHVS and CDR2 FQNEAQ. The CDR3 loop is CASSLTWSTEAFF. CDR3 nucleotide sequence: TGTGCCAGCAGCTTGACATGGAGCACTGAAGCTTTCTTT.

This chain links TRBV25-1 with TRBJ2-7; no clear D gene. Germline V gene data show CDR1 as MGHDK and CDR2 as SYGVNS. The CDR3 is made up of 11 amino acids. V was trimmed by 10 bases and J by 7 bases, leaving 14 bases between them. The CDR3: CATKTLGEQYF. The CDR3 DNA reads TGTGCCACCAAGACGCTAGGAGAGCAGTACTTC.

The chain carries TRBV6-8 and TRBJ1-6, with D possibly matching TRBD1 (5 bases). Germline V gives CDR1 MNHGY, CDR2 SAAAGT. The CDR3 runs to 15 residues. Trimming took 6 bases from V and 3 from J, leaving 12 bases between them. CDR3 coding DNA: TGTGCCAGCAGCCACGAGGGGTTCTATAATTCACCCCTCCACTTT. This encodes CASSHEGFYNSPLHF.

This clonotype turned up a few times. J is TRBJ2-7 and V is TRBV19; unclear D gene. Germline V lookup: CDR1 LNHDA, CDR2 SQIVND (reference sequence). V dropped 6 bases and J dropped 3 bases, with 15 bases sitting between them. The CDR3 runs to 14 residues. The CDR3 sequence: CASSDFISDYEQYF. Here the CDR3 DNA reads TGTGCCAGTAGCGACTTTATAAGTGACTACGAGCAGTACTTC.

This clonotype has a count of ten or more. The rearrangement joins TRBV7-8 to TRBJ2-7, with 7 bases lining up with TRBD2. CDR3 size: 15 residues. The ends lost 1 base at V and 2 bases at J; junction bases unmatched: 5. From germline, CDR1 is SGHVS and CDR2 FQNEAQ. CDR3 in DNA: TGTGCCAGCAGCTTAGGGGGGGGTAGCGCCTACGAGCAGTACTTC. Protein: CASSLGGGSAYEQYF.

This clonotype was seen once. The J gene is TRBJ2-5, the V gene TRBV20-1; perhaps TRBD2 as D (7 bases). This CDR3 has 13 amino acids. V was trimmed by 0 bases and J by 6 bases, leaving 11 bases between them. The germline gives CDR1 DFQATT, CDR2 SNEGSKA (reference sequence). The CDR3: CSARDGGAQTQYF. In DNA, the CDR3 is TGCAGTGCTAGAGATGGGGGGGCACAGACCCAGTACTTC.

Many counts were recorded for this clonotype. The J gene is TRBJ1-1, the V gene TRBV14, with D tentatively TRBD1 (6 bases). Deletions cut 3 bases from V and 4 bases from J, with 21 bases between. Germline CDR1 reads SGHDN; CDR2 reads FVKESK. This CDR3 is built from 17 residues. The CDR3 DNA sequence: TGTGCCAGCAGCCATCTTAAAAATCCAGGGGTGGGCACTGAAGCTTTCTTT. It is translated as CASSHLKNPGVGTEAFF.

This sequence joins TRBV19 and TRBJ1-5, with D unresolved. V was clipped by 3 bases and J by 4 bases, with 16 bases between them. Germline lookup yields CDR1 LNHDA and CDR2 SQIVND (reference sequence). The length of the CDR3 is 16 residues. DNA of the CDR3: TGTGCCAGTAGTATCCCGACGGGAGGAGGAAATCAGCCCCAGCATTTT. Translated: CASSIPTGGGNQPQHF.

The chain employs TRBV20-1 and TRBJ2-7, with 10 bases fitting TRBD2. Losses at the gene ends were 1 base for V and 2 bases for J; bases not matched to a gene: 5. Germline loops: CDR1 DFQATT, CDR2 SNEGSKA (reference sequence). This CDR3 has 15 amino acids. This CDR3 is CSARGSGGSAYEQYF. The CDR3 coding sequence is TGCAGTGCTAGAGGTAGCGGGGGGTCCGCCTACGAGCAGTACTTC.

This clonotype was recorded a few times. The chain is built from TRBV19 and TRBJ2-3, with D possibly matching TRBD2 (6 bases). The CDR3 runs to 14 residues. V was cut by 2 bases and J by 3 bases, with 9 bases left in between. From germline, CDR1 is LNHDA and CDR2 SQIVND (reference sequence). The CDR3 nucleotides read TGTGCCAGTAGTATAACTAGCTCAACAGATACGCAGTATTTT. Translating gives CASSITSSTDTQYF. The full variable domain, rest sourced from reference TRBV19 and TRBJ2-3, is DGGITQSPKYLFRKEGQNVTLSCEQNLNHDAMYWYRQDPGQGLRLIYYSQIVNDFQKGDIAEGYSVSREKKESFPLTVTSAQKNPTAFYLCASSITSSTDTQYFGPGTRLTVL.

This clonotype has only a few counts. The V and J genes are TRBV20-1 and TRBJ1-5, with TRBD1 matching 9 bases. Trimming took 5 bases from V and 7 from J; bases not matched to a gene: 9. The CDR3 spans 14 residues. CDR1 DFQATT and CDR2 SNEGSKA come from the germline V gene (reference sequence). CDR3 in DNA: TGCAGTGCTGCCTCGACAGGGGGAGGGCAGCCCCAGCATTTT. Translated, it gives CSAASTGGGQPQHF.

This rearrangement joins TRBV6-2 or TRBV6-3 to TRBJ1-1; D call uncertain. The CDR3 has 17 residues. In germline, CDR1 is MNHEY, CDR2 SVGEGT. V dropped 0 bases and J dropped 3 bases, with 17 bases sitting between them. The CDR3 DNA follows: TGTGCCAGCAGTTACTCCGGGTTGTTGCGGCGGGACACTGAAGCTTTCTTT. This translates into CASSYSGLLRRDTEAFF.

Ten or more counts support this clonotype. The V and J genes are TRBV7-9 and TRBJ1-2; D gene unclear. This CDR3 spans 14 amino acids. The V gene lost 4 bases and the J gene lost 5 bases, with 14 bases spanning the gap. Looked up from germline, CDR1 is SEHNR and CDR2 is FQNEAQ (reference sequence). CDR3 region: CASSSHMVLYGYTF. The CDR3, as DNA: TGTGCCAGCAGCTCCCATATGGTTCTGTATGGCTACACCTTC.

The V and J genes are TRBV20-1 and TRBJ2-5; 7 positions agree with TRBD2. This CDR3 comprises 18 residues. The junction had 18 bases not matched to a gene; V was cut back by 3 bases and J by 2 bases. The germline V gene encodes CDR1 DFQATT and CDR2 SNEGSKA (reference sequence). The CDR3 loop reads CSASAGPERDYRQETQYF. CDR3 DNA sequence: TGCAGTGCTAGTGCCGGACCTGAACGGGACTACCGACAAGAGACCCAGTACTTC.

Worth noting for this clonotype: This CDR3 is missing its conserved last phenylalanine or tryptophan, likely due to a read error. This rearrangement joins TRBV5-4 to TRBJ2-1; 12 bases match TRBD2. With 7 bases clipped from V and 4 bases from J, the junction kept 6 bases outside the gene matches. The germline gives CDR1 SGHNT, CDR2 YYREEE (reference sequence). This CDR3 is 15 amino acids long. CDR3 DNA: TGTGCCAGCTCCCGGACTAGCGGGGAGTACAATGAGCAGTTCTCC. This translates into CASSRTSGEYNEQFS.

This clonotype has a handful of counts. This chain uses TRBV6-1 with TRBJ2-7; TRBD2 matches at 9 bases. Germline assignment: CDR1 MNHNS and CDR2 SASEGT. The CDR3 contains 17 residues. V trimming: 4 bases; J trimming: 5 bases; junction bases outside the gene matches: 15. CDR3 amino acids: CASSGGPRRGGPDEQYF. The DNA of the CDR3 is TGTGCCAGCAGTGGAGGTCCTCGGCGGGGGGGCCCGGACGAGCAGTACTTC.

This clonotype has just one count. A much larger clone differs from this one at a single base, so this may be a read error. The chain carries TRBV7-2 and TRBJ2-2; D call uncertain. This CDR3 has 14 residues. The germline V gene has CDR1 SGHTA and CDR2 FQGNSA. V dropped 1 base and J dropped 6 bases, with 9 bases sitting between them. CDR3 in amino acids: CASSLEADAGELFF. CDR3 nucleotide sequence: TGTGCCAGCAGCTTAGAAGCAGATGCCGGGGAGCTGTTTTTT.

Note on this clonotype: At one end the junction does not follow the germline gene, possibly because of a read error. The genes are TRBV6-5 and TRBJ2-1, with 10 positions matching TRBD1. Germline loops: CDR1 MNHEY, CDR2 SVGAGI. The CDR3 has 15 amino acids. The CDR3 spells CASSYSGQGYNDQFF. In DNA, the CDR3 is TGTGCCAGCAGTTACTCGGGACAGGGGTACAATGATCAGTTCTTC.

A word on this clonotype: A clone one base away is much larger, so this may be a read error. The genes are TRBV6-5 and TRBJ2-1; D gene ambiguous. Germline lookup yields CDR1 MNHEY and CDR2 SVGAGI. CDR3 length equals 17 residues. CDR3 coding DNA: TGTGCCATCAGTTATAGTATTGGGATAGGGTCCTACAATGAGCAGTTCTTC. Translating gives CAISYSIGIGSYNEQFF.

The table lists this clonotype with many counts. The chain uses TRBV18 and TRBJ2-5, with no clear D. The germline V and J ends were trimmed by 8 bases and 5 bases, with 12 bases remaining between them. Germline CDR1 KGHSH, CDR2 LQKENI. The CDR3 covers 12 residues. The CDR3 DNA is TGTGCCAGCAGCCCCCTGGGGGAGACCCAGTACTTC. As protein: CASSPLGETQYF.

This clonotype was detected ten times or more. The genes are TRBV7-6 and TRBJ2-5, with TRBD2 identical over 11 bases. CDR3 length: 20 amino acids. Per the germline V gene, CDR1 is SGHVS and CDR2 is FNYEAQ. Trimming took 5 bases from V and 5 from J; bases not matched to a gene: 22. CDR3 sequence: CASSPPPTGSGGARWETQYF. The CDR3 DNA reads TGTGCCAGCAGCCCCCCTCCCACGGGTAGCGGGGGGGCCCGTTGGGAGACCCAGTACTTC.

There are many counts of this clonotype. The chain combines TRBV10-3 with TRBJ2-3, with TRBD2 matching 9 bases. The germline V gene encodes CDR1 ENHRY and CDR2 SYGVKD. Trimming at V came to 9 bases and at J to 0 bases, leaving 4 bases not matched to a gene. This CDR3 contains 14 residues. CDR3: CAIKSGGSTDTQYF. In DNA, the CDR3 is TGTGCCATTAAAAGCGGGGGGAGCACAGATACGCAGTATTTT.

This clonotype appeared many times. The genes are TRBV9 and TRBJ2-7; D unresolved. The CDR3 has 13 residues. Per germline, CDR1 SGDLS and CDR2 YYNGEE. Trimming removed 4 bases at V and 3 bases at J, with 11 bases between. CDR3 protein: CASSPPGGYEQYF. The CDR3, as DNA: TGTGCCAGCAGCCCCCCGGGCGGCTACGAGCAGTACTTC.

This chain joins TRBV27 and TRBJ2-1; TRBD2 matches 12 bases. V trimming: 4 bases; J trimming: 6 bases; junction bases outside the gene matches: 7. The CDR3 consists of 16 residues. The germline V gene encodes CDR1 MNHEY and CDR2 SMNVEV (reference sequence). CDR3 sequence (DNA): TGTGCCAGCAGTTCAACTCTAGCGGGGGGGCTCAATGAGCAGTTCTTC. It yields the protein CASSSTLAGGLNEQFF.

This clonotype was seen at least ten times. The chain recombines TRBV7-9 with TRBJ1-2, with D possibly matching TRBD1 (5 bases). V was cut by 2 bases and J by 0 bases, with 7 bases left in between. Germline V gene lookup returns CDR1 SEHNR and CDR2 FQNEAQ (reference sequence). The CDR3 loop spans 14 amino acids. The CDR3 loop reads CASSLKGPNYGYTF. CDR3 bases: TGTGCCAGCAGCTTAAAGGGGCCTAACTATGGCTACACCTTC.

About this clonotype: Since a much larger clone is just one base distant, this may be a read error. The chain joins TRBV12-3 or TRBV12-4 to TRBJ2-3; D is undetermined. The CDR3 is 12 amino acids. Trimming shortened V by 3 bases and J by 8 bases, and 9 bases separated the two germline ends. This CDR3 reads CASSFRRITQYF. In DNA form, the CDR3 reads TGTGCCAGCAGTTTTCGCCGGATTACGCAGTATTTT.

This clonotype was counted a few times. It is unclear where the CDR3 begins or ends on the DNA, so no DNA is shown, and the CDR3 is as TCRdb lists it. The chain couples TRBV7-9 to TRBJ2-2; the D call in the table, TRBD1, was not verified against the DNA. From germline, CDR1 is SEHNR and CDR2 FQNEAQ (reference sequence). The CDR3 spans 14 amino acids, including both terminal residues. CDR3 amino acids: CASSFGPGTGELFF.

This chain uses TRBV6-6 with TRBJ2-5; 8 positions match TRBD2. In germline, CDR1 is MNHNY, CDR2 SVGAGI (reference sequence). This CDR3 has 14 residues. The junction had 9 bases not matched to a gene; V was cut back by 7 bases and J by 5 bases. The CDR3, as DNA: TGTGCCAGCAACTTGGCGGGGGGCGGGGAGACCCAGTACTTC. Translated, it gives CASNLAGGGETQYF.

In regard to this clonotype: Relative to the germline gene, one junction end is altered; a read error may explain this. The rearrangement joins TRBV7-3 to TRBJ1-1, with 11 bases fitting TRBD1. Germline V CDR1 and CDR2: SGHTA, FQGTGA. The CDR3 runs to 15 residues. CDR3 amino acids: CARSSDRGRDTEAFF. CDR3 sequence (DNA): TGTGCCCGCAGCTCGGACAGGGGGCGGGACACTGAAGCTTTCTTT.